This entry lists 2 T cell receptor beta chains sequenced from one sample in a study of patients and donors after allogeneic stem cell transplantation (dated by TCRdb to the early 2020s). Libraries were built with RT-PCR. Sequencing relied on a NextSeq 550. TCRdb itself trimmed the public reads at Q25 with fastp, ran MiXCR and retained productive beta chains. Rows merge per CDR3 protein into single entries with the most common DNA and genes. The sample contains 110,000 or so distinct CDR3 sequences, 35% to 45% of them found a single time. Together, the top ten hold around 30% of the sample. The sequenced sample consisted of blood, either unsorted or a sorted T cell fraction (not recorded which). The receptors were sampled from a human donor who was either an allogeneic HSCT recipient or a stem cell or donor lymphocyte infusion donor (not recorded which). It is not recorded whose cells these are; they may come from a transplant donor.

This clonotype was counted only a few times. The rearrangement links TRBV12-3 or TRBV12-4 to TRBJ1-1; D gene uncertain. With 2 bases removed from V and 8 bases from J, the gap between germline ends came to 6 bases. This CDR3 comprises 11 residues. In nucleotides, the CDR3 is TGTGCCAGCAGTTTAATAAGAGAAGCTTTCTTT. This gives the protein CASSLIREAFF.

V and J are TRBV10-3 and TRBJ1-2; D gene unclear. The CDR3 runs 13 residues. Trimming shortened V by 6 bases and J by 4 bases, and 12 bases separated the two germline ends. Germline V gene data show CDR1 as ENHRY and CDR2 as SYGVKD. The CDR3 spells CAISFSEGYGYTF. The CDR3 coding sequence is TGTGCCATCAGCTTCAGTGAAGGCTATGGCTACACCTTC.